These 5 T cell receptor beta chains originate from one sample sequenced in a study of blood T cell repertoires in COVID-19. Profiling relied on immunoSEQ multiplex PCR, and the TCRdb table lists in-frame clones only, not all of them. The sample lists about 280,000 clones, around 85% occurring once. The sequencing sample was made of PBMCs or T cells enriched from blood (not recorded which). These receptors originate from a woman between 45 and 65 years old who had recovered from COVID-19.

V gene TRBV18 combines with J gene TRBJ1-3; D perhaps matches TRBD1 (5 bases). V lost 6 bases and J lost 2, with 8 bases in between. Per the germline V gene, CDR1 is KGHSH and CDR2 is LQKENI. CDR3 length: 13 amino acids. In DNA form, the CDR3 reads TGTGCCAGCTCGGACATTCCTGGAAACACCATATATTTT. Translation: CASSDIPGNTIYF.

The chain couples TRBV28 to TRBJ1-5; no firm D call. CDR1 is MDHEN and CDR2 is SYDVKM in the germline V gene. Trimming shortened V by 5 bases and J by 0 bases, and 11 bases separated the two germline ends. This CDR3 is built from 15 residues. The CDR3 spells CASSLRTASNQPQHF. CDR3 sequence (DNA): TGTGCCAGCAGTCTACGTACAGCTAGCAATCAGCCCCAGCATTTT.

The CDR3 DNA sequence: TGTGCCAGCTCACCGGGACACCAACTAGCCAAAAACATTCAGTACTTC. It translates to CASSPGHQLAKNIQYF. The chain carries TRBV18 and TRBJ2-4; D perhaps matches TRBD1 (6 bases). The CDR3 covers 16 residues. From germline, CDR1 is KGHSH and CDR2 LQKENI. Trimming left V 3 bases short and J 0 bases short, with 12 bases between.

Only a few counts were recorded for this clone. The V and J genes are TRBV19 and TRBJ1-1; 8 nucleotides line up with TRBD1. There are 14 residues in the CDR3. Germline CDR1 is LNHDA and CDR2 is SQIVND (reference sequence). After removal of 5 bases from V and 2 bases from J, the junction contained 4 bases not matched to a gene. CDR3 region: CASSVGQGNTEAFF. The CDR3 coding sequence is TGTGCCAGTAGTGTCGGACAGGGAAACACTGAAGCTTTCTTT.

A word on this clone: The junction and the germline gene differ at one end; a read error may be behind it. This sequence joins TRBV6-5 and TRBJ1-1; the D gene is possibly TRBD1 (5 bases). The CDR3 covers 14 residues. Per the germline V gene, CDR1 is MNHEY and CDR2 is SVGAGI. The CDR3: CASSYNRMNTEAFF. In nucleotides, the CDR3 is TGTGCTAGCAGTTACAACAGGATGAACACTGAAGCTTTCTTT.